The T cell receptor beta chain described here comes from a study of OX40 agonist ivuxolimab in advanced cancers. Study as a whole: Of mixed ages from about 23 to 79 and averaging around 60 years, the group was roughly 85% male.

The CDR3 is 14 amino acids. CDR1 is LGHNA and CDR2 is YSLEER in the germline V gene. J was trimmed by 6 bases and V by 1 base; bases with no gene match: 4. Produced via immunoSEQ multiplex PCR; TCRdb's table is partial and in-frame only. The sample gives approximately 89,000 clones, about nine tenths of which show up once; over 0.3% is in the top ten. V and J are TRBV4-3 and TRBJ1-2; 8 positions match TRBD1. The clonotype was recovered from an adult with an advanced solid tumor such as melanoma, head and neck, liver or kidney cancer. Sequences were derived from CD4+ or CD8+ T cells sorted from blood, sampled in a trial of the OX40 agonist ivuxolimab. CDR3 loop: CASSQVQGANGYTF. Here the CDR3 DNA reads TGCGCCAGCAGCCAAGTGCAGGGGGCGAATGGCTACACCTTC.